Presented here are 29 T cell receptor beta chains from one specimen sequenced in a study of blood T cell repertoires in COVID-19. TCRdb's table, derived via immunoSEQ multiplex PCR, lists solely in-frame clones and lacks some. The table records 65,000 to 85,000 clones, more than 70% of them present only once. Sequences were obtained from peripheral blood. Source of these receptors: a human donor in a cohort sampled during active COVID-19.

This clone came up a few times. Here the CDR3 reads CASSQDFRNRGYTF. In DNA form, the CDR3 reads TGTGCCAGCAGCCAAGATTTCAGGAACCGTGGCTACACCTTC. This chain uses TRBV3-1 (or the pseudogene TRBV3-2) with TRBJ1-2; D remains ambiguous. V lost 0 bases and J 7 bases, leaving 12 bases between the germline ends. Germline V gene sequence: CDR1 LGHDT, CDR2 YNNKEL (reference sequence). The CDR3 covers 14 residues.

This clone was counted a single time. This sequence joins TRBV28 and TRBJ2-7; 9 bases align to TRBD2. J was trimmed by 3 bases and V by 8 bases; bases with no gene match: 8. This CDR3 spans 14 amino acids. Germline lookup yields CDR1 MDHEN and CDR2 SYDVKM. The CDR3 region has the DNA TGTGCCAGCTGCAATAGCGGGGGCATCTACGAGCAGTACTTC. Translated, it gives CASCNSGGIYEQYF.

J is TRBJ2-1 and V is TRBV18; 9 bases line up with TRBD2. J was trimmed by 8 bases and V by 1 base; bases with no gene match: 6. CDR3 length: 15 residues. CDR1 KGHSH and CDR2 LQKENI come from the germline V gene. The CDR3 loop reads CASSPRETSGYEQFF. CDR3 DNA: TGTGCCAGCTCACCACGGGAGACTAGCGGATATGAGCAGTTCTTC.

The chain employs TRBV21-1 and TRBJ2-4; TRBD1, the table's D call, was not compared with the DNA. TRBV21-1 corresponds to a pseudogene. This CDR3 comprises 14 residues. CDR3 sequence: CATLGVLAKNIQYF. The CDR3 DNA reads as TGTGCCACCTTAGGGGTACTAGCCAAAAACATTCAGTACTTC.

The J gene is TRBJ2-5, the V gene TRBV18; 8 positions match TRBD1. The CDR3 loop spans 19 amino acids. V was pared by 3 bases and J by 5 bases, with 20 bases of the junction left unmatched. Germline V gene data show CDR1 as KGHSH and CDR2 as LQKENI. The CDR3 protein is CASSPLGPQGATLGETQYF. The CDR3 DNA reads as TGTGCCAGCTCACCGTTGGGGCCCCAGGGGGCTACGCTCGGGGAGACCCAGTACTTC.

The rearrangement joins TRBV18 to TRBJ2-6; 7 bases line up with TRBD1. V lost 0 bases, J lost 2 bases, and 4 bases stayed unmatched. This CDR3 has 17 amino acids. Germline CDR1 reads KGHSH; CDR2 reads LQKENI. The CDR3, as DNA: TGTGCCAGCTCACCACCGGGACAGTTGGCTGGGGCCAACGTCCTGACTTTC. As protein: CASSPPGQLAGANVLTF.

The count of this clone is one. J is TRBJ1-4 and V is TRBV2; no firm D call. CDR1 and CDR2 (germline): SNHLY, FYNNEI. This CDR3 is built from 14 residues. Trimming removed 7 bases from V and 0 bases from J, with 9 bases in between. For the CDR3, the DNA is TGTGCCAGCACCTCAGTTGCAACTAATGAAAAACTGTTTTTT. Its translation: CASTSVATNEKLFF.

The rearrangement joins TRBV10-2 to TRBJ2-3, with unresolved D. The CDR3 extends over 14 amino acids. CDR1 WSHSY and CDR2 SAAADI come from the germline V gene. With 2 bases removed from V and 2 bases from J, the gap between germline ends came to 8 bases. The DNA of the CDR3 is TGCGCCAGCAGTGAGAGCCCCCTCACAGATACGCAGTATTTT. Amino acids: CASSESPLTDTQYF.

CDR3 coding DNA: TGTGCCTGGAGTGTACGTACTAGCGGGCTCTCCTACAATGAGCAGTTCTTC. Residues: CAWSVRTSGLSYNEQFF. This chain joins TRBV30 and TRBJ2-1, with TRBD2 matching 9 bases. The junction had 6 bases not matched to a gene; V was cut back by 0 bases and J by 0 bases. The germline gives CDR1 GTSNPN, CDR2 SVGIG (reference sequence). This CDR3 spans 17 amino acids.

This chain connects TRBV5-1 to TRBJ2-5; no firm D call. Germline V lookup: CDR1 SGHRS, CDR2 YFSETQ. The CDR3 consists of 15 residues. Deletions cut 2 bases from V and 1 base from J, with 12 bases between. The CDR3 DNA follows: TGCGCCAGCAGCTTTCGATGGGCTATCCAAGAGACCCAGTACTTC. This codes for CASSFRWAIQETQYF. The full variable domain, in which reference TRBV5-1 and TRBJ2-5 provide the parts outside the CDR3, is KAGVTQTPRYLIKTRGQQVTLSCSPISGHRSVSWYQQTPGQGLQFLFEYFSETQRNKGNFPGRFSGRQFSNSRSEMNVSTLELGDSALYLCASSFRWAIQETQYFGPGTRLLVL.

The chain joins TRBV5-1 to TRBJ1-4; possibly TRBD1 for D (5 bases). The V and J ends lost 0 bases and 0 bases respectively, with 6 bases between them. Germline V gene data show CDR1 as SGHRS and CDR2 as YFSETQ. The CDR3 totals 15 residues. In DNA form, the CDR3 reads TGCGCCAGCAGCTTGGGACAGACAACTAATGAAAAACTGTTTTTT. Encoded protein: CASSLGQTTNEKLFF.

This chain joins TRBV7-7 and TRBJ2-1, with D tentatively TRBD1 (5 bases). Trimming removed 1 base at V and 5 bases at J, with 12 bases between. CDR3 length: 15 amino acids. Germline CDR1 reads SSHAT; CDR2 reads FNYEAQ (reference sequence). CDR3 sequence: CASSLGTLSNNEQFF. CDR3 nucleotide sequence: TGTGCCAGCAGCTTAGGGACATTAAGCAACAATGAGCAGTTCTTC.

This sequence joins TRBV5-5 and TRBJ2-2; D call uncertain. Trimming took 0 bases from V and 2 from J, leaving 5 bases between them. Per germline, CDR1 SGHKS and CDR2 YYEKEE (reference sequence). There are 14 residues in the CDR3. DNA for the CDR3: TGTGCCAGCAGCTTGGGGCACAACACCGGGGAGCTGTTTTTT. It is translated as CASSLGHNTGELFF.

This clone was detected only once. The chain joins TRBV4-2 to TRBJ1-6, with 7 bases matching TRBD1. After removal of 0 bases from V and 7 bases from J, the junction contained 6 bases not matched to a gene. Germline V gene lookup returns CDR1 LGHNA and CDR2 YNFKEQ. The CDR3 spans 16 residues. The CDR3 here is CASSQDRRTGNSPLHF. The CDR3 nucleotides read TGTGCCAGCAGCCAAGATCGAAGGACAGGAAATTCACCCCTCCACTTT.

This clone was recorded once. The CDR3 sequence: CASSPSSGAGNTIYF. Written as DNA, the CDR3 is TGTGCCAGCAGTCCCAGCTCAGGGGCTGGAAACACCATATATTTT. This sequence joins TRBV28 and TRBJ1-3; TRBD1 might be the D (6 bases). Germline CDR1 and CDR2: MDHEN and SYDVKM. The CDR3 sequence is 15 residues long. The V gene lost 5 bases and the J gene lost 2 bases, with 13 bases spanning the gap. Full variable domain (outside the CDR3, taken from reference TRBV28 and TRBJ1-3): DVKVTQSSRYLVKRTGEKVFLECVQDMDHENMFWYRQDPGLGLRLIYFSYDVKMKEKGDIPEGYSVSREKKERFSLILESASTNQTSMYLCASSPSSGAGNTIYFGEGSWLTVV.

The chain has TRBV7-6 and TRBJ2-7, with 8 bases lining up with TRBD1. Trimming at V came to 4 bases and at J to 3 bases, leaving 5 bases not matched to a gene. The CDR3 loop spans 14 amino acids. Germline CDR1 and CDR2: SGHVS and FNYEAQ. The CDR3 DNA sequence: TGTGCCAGCAGCTCCCGACAGGGGAACTACGAGCAGTACTTC. It codes for CASSSRQGNYEQYF.

V is TRBV7-9 and J is TRBJ1-1; no clear D. This CDR3 comprises 14 residues. Germline V lookup: CDR1 SEHNR, CDR2 FQNEAQ (reference sequence). V lost 3 bases to trimming and J lost 1 base, with 9 bases between them. CDR3 DNA: TGTGCCAGCAGCTTTAATCCTTCGAACACTGAAGCTTTCTTT. Translating gives CASSFNPSNTEAFF.

This chain uses TRBV18 with TRBJ2-1, with 12 bases that match TRBD1. CDR1 and CDR2 (germline): KGHSH, LQKENI. The CDR3 is 16 residues long. Unmatched junction bases numbered 8, after V lost 3 bases and J lost 8 bases. CDR3 in amino acids: CASSPQGQGAFHEQFF. In nucleotides, the CDR3 is TGTGCCAGCTCACCGCAGGGACAGGGGGCTTTTCATGAGCAGTTCTTC.

The chain links TRBV7-2 to TRBJ1-6, with D perhaps matching TRBD1 (5 bases). The CDR3 runs 15 residues. V dropped 5 bases and J dropped 8 bases, with 16 bases sitting between them. Germline V gene sequence: CDR1 SGHTA, CDR2 FQGNSA. CDR3 sequence reads: CASSLEAREYSPLHF. The DNA of the CDR3 is TGTGCCAGCAGCCTGGAAGCCAGGGAATATTCACCCCTCCACTTT. Using reference TRBV7-2 and TRBJ1-6 for the parts outside the CDR3, the full variable domain is GAGVSQSPSNKVTEKGKDVELRCDPISGHTALYWYRQSLGQGLEFLIYFQGNSAPDKSGLPSDRFSAERTGGSVSTLTIQRTQQEDSAVYLCASSLEAREYSPLHFGNGTRLTVT.

The CDR3 sequence: CASSHLQGPRQPQHF. Here the CDR3 DNA reads TGCGCCAGCAGTCACTTACAGGGACCGAGGCAGCCCCAGCATTTT. The V call is TRBV23-1, the J call TRBJ1-5; D is perhaps TRBD1 (6 bases). Being an ORF, TRBV23-1 has a function that is uncertain. V shed 3 bases and J shed 7 bases, with 16 bases lying between them. This CDR3 spans 15 amino acids.

This chain links TRBV5-1 with TRBJ2-1; 8 bases agree with TRBD2. Trimming cost V 4 bases and J 4 bases; bases outside gene matches: 13. The CDR3 has 17 amino acids. In germline, CDR1 is SGHRS, CDR2 YFSETQ. CDR3 loop: CASSGQWLSGSYNEQFF. The CDR3 DNA reads as TGCGCCAGCAGCGGCCAATGGTTGAGCGGGAGTTACAATGAGCAGTTCTTC.

The chain carries TRBV5-6 and TRBJ2-3, with TRBD2 identical over 8 bases. Looked up from germline, CDR1 is SGHDT and CDR2 is YYEEEE. The CDR3 consists of 15 residues. V shed 3 bases, J shed 0 bases, and the junction held 3 bases outside the gene matches. CDR3 in amino acids: CASSSLAASTDTQYF. In DNA, the CDR3 is TGTGCCAGCAGCTCACTAGCGGCTAGCACAGATACGCAGTATTTT.

This clone is a singleton in its sample. This chain uses TRBV9 with TRBJ2-1; maybe TRBD2 (5 bases). Trimming took off 4 bases at V and 2 bases at J, with 13 bases between the two ends. The CDR3 length is 15 residues. Germline V lookup: CDR1 SGDLS, CDR2 YYNGEE. For the CDR3, the DNA is TGTGCCAGCAGCCAAACTAGAACCCCCTACAATGAGCAGTTCTTC. This sequence encodes CASSQTRTPYNEQFF.

The V call is TRBV6-6, the J call TRBJ1-6; the D is unclear. Germline V gives CDR1 MNHNY, CDR2 SVGAGI (reference sequence). V shed 4 bases and J shed 9 bases, with 16 bases lying between them. CDR3 size: 15 residues. In DNA form, the CDR3 reads TGTGCCAGCAGTTTGCCCCGCGGGGAGGGTTCACCCCTCCACTTT. Translation: CASSLPRGEGSPLHF.

V is TRBV18 and J is TRBJ1-5, with a tentative D call TRBD1 (5 bases). This CDR3 region has 13 residues. Trimming removed 2 bases from V and 4 bases from J, with 6 bases in between. The V gene's germline CDR1 is KGHSH and CDR2 LQKENI. The CDR3 DNA reads as TGTGCCAGCTCACCAGACAGAAATCAGCCCCAGCATTTT. Translation: CASSPDRNQPQHF.

This chain uses TRBV11-2 with TRBJ2-1, with 8 bases matching TRBD2. Germline values: CDR1 SGHAT, CDR2 FQNNGV. The CDR3 runs 17 residues. Trimming at V came to 1 base and at J to 7 bases, leaving 12 bases not matched to a gene. DNA of the CDR3: TGTGCCAGCAGCTTAGTGGTAGGCGGGGGGCCACAAAATGAGCAGTTCTTC. It codes for CASSLVVGGGPQNEQFF.

The CDR3: CASGGRGSTFF. CDR3 in DNA: TGTGCCAGCGGGGGCCGGGGCTCGACTTTCTTT. V gene TRBV28 combines with J gene TRBJ1-1; a weak D match, TRBD1 (6 bases). Germline CDR1 and CDR2: MDHEN and SYDVKM. The ends were cut back, 8 bases at V and 12 bases at J, with 16 bases in the middle. The CDR3 loop spans 11 amino acids.

J is TRBJ2-1 and V is TRBV7-9; 7 nucleotides match TRBD1. The trim removed 5 bases at V and 5 bases at J, leaving 9 bases unmatched. The CDR3 is 15 amino acids. Germline CDR1 and CDR2: SEHNR and FQNEAQ (reference sequence). CDR3 sequence reads: CASSRATGLNNEQFF. Here the CDR3 DNA reads TGTGCCAGCAGCCGAGCGACAGGGCTCAACAATGAGCAGTTCTTC.

This rearrangement joins TRBV7-8 to TRBJ2-2, with 7 bases aligning to TRBD1. The germline gives CDR1 SGHVS, CDR2 FQNEAQ. The ends lost 6 bases at V and 6 bases at J; junction bases unmatched: 7. This CDR3 comprises 14 residues. The CDR3 bases are TGTGCCAGCAGTAATGTAGGACAGGCCGGGGAGCTGTTTTTT. This codes for CASSNVGQAGELFF.